What follows are 3 T cell receptor beta chains derived from one specimen sequenced in a study of cytomegalovirus exposure and HLA in healthy donors. Sequencing used immunoSEQ multiplex PCR; TCRdb keeps in-frame clones, though not all of them. The profile shows 160,000 or so clones, around four fifths of them singletons. The sequenced sample was PBMCs. The origin of the receptors is a young man in good health and CMV-seropositive.

V and J are TRBV19 and TRBJ1-5; 7 positions match TRBD1. In germline, CDR1 is LNHDA, CDR2 SQIVND (reference sequence). Losses at the gene ends were 2 bases for V and 4 bases for J; bases not matched to a gene: 5. This CDR3 has 15 residues. The CDR3 reads CASSILDRENQPQHF. The CDR3 DNA is TGTGCCAGTAGTATACTTGACAGGGAGAATCAGCCCCAGCATTTT.

The rearrangement joins TRBV5-6 to TRBJ2-3; D not certain. The V and J ends lost 1 base and 0 bases respectively, with 12 bases between them. Germline lookup yields CDR1 SGHDT and CDR2 YYEEEE. The CDR3 length is 16 residues. CDR3 bases: TGTGCCAGCAGCTTGATAGGAGACGCCAGCACAGATACGCAGTATTTT. It codes for CASSLIGDASTDTQYF. The full variable domain, with the rest looked up from reference TRBV5-6 and TRBJ2-3, is DAGVTQSPTHLIKTRGQQVTLRCSPKSGHDTVSWYQQALGQGPQFIFQYYEEEERQRGNFPDRFSGHQFPNYSSELNVNALLLGDSALYLCASSLIGDASTDTQYFGPGTRLTVL.

The V call is TRBV4-3, the J call TRBJ2-3; possibly TRBD2 for D (6 bases). Trimming stripped 4 bases from V and 6 bases from J, with 11 bases between. From germline, CDR1 is LGHNA and CDR2 YSLEER. The CDR3 is 13 amino acids. The DNA for the CDR3 is TGCGCCAGCAGCCTAGGAGGGTGGGATACGCAGTATTTT. Protein product: CASSLGGWDTQYF.